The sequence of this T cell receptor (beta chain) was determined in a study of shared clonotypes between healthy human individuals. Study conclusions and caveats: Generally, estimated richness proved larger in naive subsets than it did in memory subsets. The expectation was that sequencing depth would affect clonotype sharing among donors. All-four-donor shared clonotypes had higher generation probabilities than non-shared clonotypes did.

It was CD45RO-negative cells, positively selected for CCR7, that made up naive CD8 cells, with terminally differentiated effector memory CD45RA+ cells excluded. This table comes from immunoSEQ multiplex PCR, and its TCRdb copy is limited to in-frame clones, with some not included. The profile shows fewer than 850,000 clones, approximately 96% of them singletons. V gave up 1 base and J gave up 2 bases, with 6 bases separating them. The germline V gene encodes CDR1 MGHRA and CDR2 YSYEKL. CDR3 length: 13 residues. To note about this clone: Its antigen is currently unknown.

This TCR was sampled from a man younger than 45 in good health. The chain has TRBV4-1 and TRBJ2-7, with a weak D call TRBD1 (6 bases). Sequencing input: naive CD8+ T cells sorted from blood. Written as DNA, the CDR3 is TGCGCCAGCAGCCAAGGGGACACCTACGAGCAGTACTTC. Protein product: CASSQGDTYEQYF.